These 28 T cell receptor beta chains were all obtained from the same sample, sequenced in a study of shared clonotypes between healthy human individuals (TCRdb year 2020). Libraries were made using the immunoSEQ multiplex PCR assay. The source is immuneACCESS, and TCRdb retained only in-frame sequences with V and J called. Part of the clones is not carried over; for the studies checked, unresolved V genes explain less than half of this, and the remainder is unexplained. Counted in this sample were about 1.5 million clones; approximately 98% of them appeared once. The top ten hold roughly 0.4% of the sample. The sequencing sample was made of naive CD4+ T cells sorted from blood. The sample's cell subset or site label, decoded: CD45RA+ positively selected. The receptors stem from a man aged 25-45 years in good health.

The V gene is TRBV7-2, the J gene TRBJ2-3, with 7 bases that match TRBD2. CDR1 and CDR2 from the germline V gene are SGHTA and FQGNSA. The CDR3 length is 15 residues. Losses at the gene ends were 1 base for V and 4 bases for J; bases not matched to a gene: 5. CDR3 in amino acids: CASSLDGLEADTQYF. The CDR3 nucleotides are TGTGCCAGCAGCTTAGACGGACTAGAGGCAGATACGCAGTATTTT.

The chain employs TRBV19 and TRBJ2-7; no clear D gene. V was pared by 3 bases and J by 4 bases, with 19 bases between. Germline V gene data show CDR1 as LNHDA and CDR2 as SQIVND (reference sequence). There are 16 residues in the CDR3. The CDR3 spells CASSMLRGTVPYEQYF. The CDR3 nucleotides read TGTGCCAGTAGTATGCTCCGTGGCACTGTCCCTTACGAGCAGTACTTC.

This chain connects TRBV28 to TRBJ2-7, with D unclear. The CDR3 covers 12 residues. V lost 5 bases, J lost 4 bases, and 9 bases lay in between. Germline loops: CDR1 MDHEN, CDR2 SYDVKM. As DNA, the CDR3 is TGTGCCAGCAGTCGAATATCATACGAGCAGTACTTC. It codes for CASSRISYEQYF.

The chain uses TRBV25-1 and TRBJ2-3, with 7 positions matching TRBD1. Germline assignment: CDR1 MGHDK and CDR2 SYGVNS. V was clipped by 0 bases and J by 2 bases; unmatched bases: 5. This CDR3 has 16 amino acids. Here the CDR3 reads CASSEYGQAVTDTQYF. CDR3 DNA sequence: TGTGCCAGCAGTGAATATGGACAGGCAGTCACAGATACGCAGTATTTT.

This rearrangement joins TRBV11-3 to TRBJ2-2; no clear D. The ends were cut back, 4 bases at V and 6 bases at J, with 15 bases in the middle. Germline lookup yields CDR1 SGHNT and CDR2 YENEEA. The length of the CDR3 is 15 residues. The CDR3 is CASSSVTWYPGELFF. CDR3 DNA sequence: TGTGCCAGCAGCTCTGTGACATGGTACCCCGGGGAGCTGTTTTTT. The whole variable domain, remainder taken from reference TRBV11-3 and TRBJ2-2, is EAGVVQSPRYKIIEKKQPVAFWCNPISGHNTLYWYLQNLGQGPELLIRYENEEAVDDSQLPKDRFSAERLKGVDSTLKIQPAELGDSAVYLCASSSVTWYPGELFFGEGSRLTVL.

V is TRBV5-1 and J is TRBJ2-1, with TRBD1 identical over 11 bases. The CDR3 covers 17 residues. With 3 bases clipped from V and 0 bases from J, the junction kept 5 bases outside the gene matches. From germline, CDR1 is SGHRS and CDR2 YFSETQ. CDR3 residues: CASSSGTGGLSYNEQFF. The CDR3 DNA reads TGCGCCAGCAGCTCGGGGACAGGGGGTCTCTCCTACAATGAGCAGTTCTTC.

The chain links TRBV7-2 to TRBJ2-2, with no clear D. In germline, CDR1 is SGHTA, CDR2 FQGNSA. The ends were cut back, 2 bases at V and 2 bases at J, with 6 bases in the middle. The CDR3 is made up of 14 amino acids. CDR3 bases: TGTGCCAGCAGCTTAATACTCAACACCGGGGAGCTGTTTTTT. Translating gives CASSLILNTGELFF.

This clone has only one observation. The V call is TRBV5-4, the J call TRBJ2-4; D is perhaps TRBD1 or TRBD2 (5 bases each). Germline loops: CDR1 SGHNT, CDR2 YYREEE (reference sequence). The CDR3 length is 14 residues. Between the trimmed V and J ends, which lost 5 bases and 1 base, there was a span of 10 bases. In DNA, the CDR3 is TGTGCCAGCAGAACGTGGGGGGCCAAAAACATTCAGTACTTC. Protein product: CASRTWGAKNIQYF.

The chain carries TRBV6-1 and TRBJ2-5; D perhaps matches TRBD1 (5 bases). V lost 5 bases and J 1 base, leaving 8 bases between the germline ends. The CDR3 totals 13 residues. Germline V gene data show CDR1 as MNHNS and CDR2 as SASEGT. This CDR3 reads CASSRTLQETQYF. The CDR3 DNA is TGTGCCAGCAGTCGGACACTCCAAGAGACCCAGTACTTC.

The CDR3 spells CAWSVSQKNTEAFF. CDR3 DNA: TGTGCCTGGAGTGTCTCACAGAAGAACACTGAAGCTTTCTTT. The chain combines TRBV30 with TRBJ1-1; D is unclear. Germline lookup yields CDR1 GTSNPN and CDR2 SVGIG (reference sequence). Trimming stripped 0 bases from V and 1 base from J, with 9 bases between. The CDR3 runs to 14 residues.

V gene TRBV5-5 combines with J gene TRBJ1-2, with 7 bases aligning to TRBD1. Germline trimming cut 0 bases from V and 4 bases from J; bases unmatched to any gene: 15. The CDR3 loop spans 18 amino acids. The germline CDR1 and CDR2 sequences are SGHKS and YYEKEE (reference sequence). The CDR3 bases are TGTGCCAGCAGCTTGGCCTCGGGGACAAGGGGGCGCGGCTATGGCTACACCTTC. Translating gives CASSLASGTRGRGYGYTF. Supplemented by reference TRBV5-5 and TRBJ1-2, the full variable domain reads DAGVTQSPTHLIKTRGQQVTLRCSPISGHKSVSWYQQVLGQGPQFIFQYYEKEERGRGNFPDRFSARQFPNYSSELNVNALLLGDSALYLCASSLASGTRGRGYGYTFGSGTRLTVV.

The chain has TRBV19 and TRBJ2-1; 8 bases align to TRBD2. V shed 6 bases and J 5 bases; nucleotides not matched to a gene: 9. Germline CDR1 LNHDA, CDR2 SQIVND (reference sequence). This CDR3 spans 15 amino acids. CDR3 coding DNA: TGTGCCAGTAGCTATTTTAGCGGGATCAACAATGAGCAGTTCTTC. This sequence encodes CASSYFSGINNEQFF. The entire variable domain, with the rest obtained from reference TRBV19 and TRBJ2-1, is as follows: DGGITQSPKYLFRKEGQNVTLSCEQNLNHDAMYWYRQDPGQGLRLIYYSQIVNDFQKGDIAEGYSVSREKKESFPLTVTSAQKNPTAFYLCASSYFSGINNEQFFGPGTRLTVL.

CDR3 residues: CASSPQGRNYGYTF. DNA for the CDR3: TGTGCCAGCTCACCCCAGGGACGGAACTATGGCTACACCTTC. This sequence joins TRBV18 and TRBJ1-2; D possibly corresponds to TRBD1 (5 bases). The germline V gene encodes CDR1 KGHSH and CDR2 LQKENI. The V gene lost 3 bases and the J gene lost 2 bases, with 10 bases spanning the gap. The CDR3 has 14 residues.

This chain uses TRBV29-1 with TRBJ2-3, with a tentative D call TRBD2 (5 bases). Trimming stripped 8 bases from V and 4 bases from J, with 13 bases between. This CDR3 has 12 residues. Germline V gene lookup returns CDR1 SQVTM and CDR2 ANQGSEA. In DNA form, the CDR3 reads TGCAGCTTCTTACGGGGTGCAGATACGCAGTATTTT. Protein sequence: CSFLRGADTQYF.

This clone was observed once. The J gene is TRBJ2-5, the V gene TRBV5-8, with TRBD2 identical over 14 bases. The ends lost 7 bases at V and 5 bases at J; junction bases unmatched: 22. CDR3 length equals 20 residues. CDR1 is SGHTS and CDR2 is YDEGEE in the germline V gene. Written as DNA, the CDR3 is TGTGCCAGCTACGGCGGGACTAGCGGGAGTTTAATGGATGGGGACGAGACCCAGTACTTC. This sequence encodes CASYGGTSGSLMDGDETQYF.

This clone was detected only once. This chain joins TRBV7-2 and TRBJ2-7, with 7 bases matching TRBD2. With 5 bases clipped from V and 9 bases from J, the junction kept 10 bases outside the gene matches. CDR1 and CDR2 (germline): SGHTA, FQGNSA. The CDR3 extends over 13 amino acids. DNA of the CDR3: TGTGCCAGCAGCCCGGGGAGGGACTTTTGGCAGTACTTC. Amino acids: CASSPGRDFWQYF.

The J gene is TRBJ1-5, the V gene TRBV7-9; no definite D call. This CDR3 contains 16 residues. Trimming left V 5 bases short and J 2 bases short, with 16 bases between. Germline loops: CDR1 SEHNR, CDR2 FQNEAQ (reference sequence). The CDR3 bases are TGTGCCAGCAGCCTTAGTCGGGTAGGTCGCAATCAGCCCCAGCATTTT. Its translation is CASSLSRVGRNQPQHF. Drawing the rest from reference TRBV7-9 and TRBJ1-5, the complete variable domain is DTGVSQNPRHKITKRGQNVTFRCDPISEHNRLYWYRQTLGQGPEFLTYFQNEAQLEKSRLLSDRFSAERPKGSFSTLEIQRTEQGDSAMYLCASSLSRVGRNQPQHFGDGTRLSIL.

The chain joins TRBV6-5 to TRBJ1-4, with D perhaps TRBD1 (5 bases). CDR3 length equals 13 residues. Germline loops: CDR1 MNHEY, CDR2 SVGAGI. The V gene lost 3 bases and the J gene lost 6 bases, with 8 bases spanning the gap. CDR3 DNA: TGTGCCAGCAGTTATGGGGCAGATGAAAAACTGTTTTTT. Protein product: CASSYGADEKLFF.

The rearrangement joins TRBV4-2 to TRBJ2-3, with D tentatively TRBD2 (5 bases). The germline gives CDR1 LGHNA, CDR2 YNFKEQ. CDR3 size: 16 residues. V was clipped by 2 bases and J by 0 bases, with 12 bases between them. DNA of the CDR3: TGTGCCAGCAGCCAAAAAGAAGCGGCTAGCACAGATACGCAGTATTTT. It is translated as CASSQKEAASTDTQYF.

The count of this clone is one. CDR3 sequence: CASSLGLAGARGGTDTQYF. Here the CDR3 DNA reads TGCGCCAGCAGCCTCGGACTAGCGGGAGCGAGGGGGGGCACAGATACGCAGTATTTT. This sequence joins TRBV4-3 and TRBJ2-3, with TRBD2 matching over 13 bases. The CDR3 loop spans 19 amino acids. From germline, CDR1 is LGHNA and CDR2 YSLEER. V shed 4 bases, J shed 1 base, and the junction held 11 bases outside the gene matches.

V and J are TRBV6-6 and TRBJ2-1; D is uncertain. Germline assignment: CDR1 MNHNY and CDR2 SVGAGI (reference sequence). This CDR3 spans 13 amino acids. Trimming removed 5 bases from V and 7 bases from J, with 12 bases in between. In DNA form, the CDR3 reads TGTGCCAGCAGTGACCAGCTAGGGAATGAGCAGTTCTTC. Translation gives CASSDQLGNEQFF.

The rearrangement joins TRBV7-9 to TRBJ2-1; TRBD2 matches at 12 bases. This CDR3 spans 16 amino acids. CDR1 and CDR2 (germline): SEHNR, FQNEAQ (reference sequence). Trimming at V came to 8 bases and at J to 4 bases, leaving 9 bases not matched to a gene. The CDR3 DNA is TGTGCCAGCCCCCGGGAAGGGACTAGCGGGTACAATGAGCAGTTCTTC. Translated, it gives CASPREGTSGYNEQFF.

V usage is TRBV19 and J usage is TRBJ2-1; TRBD2 matches 7 bases. The CDR3 extends over 16 amino acids. Per germline, CDR1 LNHDA and CDR2 SQIVND (reference sequence). The J segment lost 4 bases and the V segment lost 4 bases, leaving 10 bases of the junction unmatched. The CDR3 DNA sequence: TGTGCCAGTAGTAAAACAATCGGGGGGTTTTACAATGAGCAGTTCTTC. It encodes CASSKTIGGFYNEQFF. Full variable domain (rest looked up from reference TRBV19 and TRBJ2-1): DGGITQSPKYLFRKEGQNVTLSCEQNLNHDAMYWYRQDPGQGLRLIYYSQIVNDFQKGDIAEGYSVSREKKESFPLTVTSAQKNPTAFYLCASSKTIGGFYNEQFFGPGTRLTVL.

The chain recombines TRBV2 with TRBJ2-1; 9 bases align to TRBD1. In germline, CDR1 is SNHLY, CDR2 FYNNEI. The J segment lost 5 bases and the V segment lost 5 bases, leaving 10 bases of the junction unmatched. The CDR3 loop spans 16 amino acids. The CDR3 spells CASSPGTGIPDNEQFF. CDR3 coding DNA: TGTGCCAGCAGTCCCGGGACAGGGATCCCCGACAATGAGCAGTTCTTC.

This sequence joins TRBV9 and TRBJ2-1, with 7 bases fitting TRBD2. Trimming removed 4 bases from V and 5 bases from J; junction bases left unmatched: 9. The CDR3 is 15 amino acids. Germline V gene lookup returns CDR1 SGDLS and CDR2 YYNGEE. CDR3 sequence: CASSTQRGYHNEQFF. The CDR3 coding sequence is TGTGCCAGCAGCACACAGCGGGGCTATCACAATGAGCAGTTCTTC.

The CDR3 region has the DNA TGTGCCAGCAGCAATAACGAAAAACTGTTTTTT. The encoded protein is CASSNNEKLFF. This chain links TRBV11-2 with TRBJ1-4; D remains ambiguous. This CDR3 has 11 amino acids. Trimming took 5 bases from V and 8 from J, leaving 6 bases between them. Germline V gene lookup returns CDR1 SGHAT and CDR2 FQNNGV. The variable domain in full, completed from reference TRBV11-2 and TRBJ1-4, reads EAGVAQSPRYKIIEKRQSVAFWCNPISGHATLYWYQQILGQGPKLLIQFQNNGVVDDSQLPKDRFSAERLKGVDSTLKIQPAKLEDSAVYLCASSNNEKLFFGSGTQLSVL.

This clone was observed once. The chain carries TRBV6-1 and TRBJ2-3; D is ambiguous. Germline lookup yields CDR1 MNHNS and CDR2 SASEGT. The CDR3 spans 13 residues. V was cut by 6 bases and J by 4 bases, with 11 bases left in between. CDR3 DNA: TGTGCCAGCAGGGTCGTAGTAGCAGATACGCAGTATTTT. It translates to CASRVVVADTQYF.

The chain has TRBV29-1 and TRBJ2-1; no firm D call. Germline CDR1 SQVTM, CDR2 ANQGSEA. The CDR3 contains 13 residues. V dropped 5 bases and J dropped 6 bases, with 14 bases sitting between them. The chain's CDR3 is CSVPASLGNEQFF. The CDR3 bases are TGCAGCGTTCCGGCGTCTCTGGGCAATGAGCAGTTCTTC.